These T cell receptor beta chains were read from a single sample in a study of T cells in Graves' hyperthyroidism and ophthalmopathy. TCRdb processed the multiplex PCR reads anew with MiXCR; each CDR3 protein has one entry. In the table there are more than 300,000 distinct CDR3 sequences, about 15% of which are singletons. The sample was blood. These receptors came from a young woman with Graves' ophthalmopathy. Both conserved end residues are part of each CDR3. Each record gives: CDR3 DNA, CDR3 protein, V gene, clone size, D gene, J gene. A D gene is named only where the DNA matches it firmly. The size of a clone is reported for some rows only, either as once, few or many, or as a class for expanded clones.

CDR3nt: TGTGCCAGCCGGGGGTTGACTGAAGCTTTCTTT; CDR3aa: CASRGLTEAFF; v_gene: TRBV6-1; abundance: NA; d_gene: NA; j_gene: TRBJ1-1
CDR3nt: TGCAGTCCGCTAAATAAGAACACTGAAGCTTTCTTT; CDR3aa: CSPLNKNTEAFF; v_gene: TRBV20-1; abundance: many; d_gene: NA; j_gene: TRBJ1-1
CDR3nt: TGTGCCAGCAGTTTATCTGCCGTCTCTGGAAACACCATATATTTT; CDR3aa: CASSLSAVSGNTIYF; v_gene: TRBV27; abundance: NA; d_gene: NA; j_gene: TRBJ1-3
CDR3nt: TGCAGTGCTAGAGGACCCCTGAGCTCCTACAATGAGCAGTTCTTC; CDR3aa: CSARGPLSSYNEQFF; v_gene: TRBV20-1; abundance: many; d_gene: NA; j_gene: TRBJ2-1
CDR3nt: TGTGCCAGCAGCTTCGGGACAGCCCCCACAGATACGCAGTATTTT; CDR3aa: CASSFGTAPTDTQYF; v_gene: TRBV5-8; abundance: many; d_gene: TRBD1; j_gene: TRBJ2-3
CDR3nt: TGTGCCAGCAGCCCTACTGGGCCTTACGAGCAGTACTTC; CDR3aa: CASSPTGPYEQYF; v_gene: TRBV11-2; abundance: few; d_gene: NA; j_gene: TRBJ2-7
CDR3nt: TGTGCCACCAGTGACCCCACCCCGGGACAGGGTCCCTACAATGAGCAGTTCTTC; CDR3aa: CATSDPTPGQGPYNEQFF; v_gene: TRBV24-1; abundance: NA; d_gene: TRBD1; j_gene: TRBJ2-1
CDR3nt: TGTGCCACCAGCAGAGGGGGGGACACTGAAGCTTTCTTT; CDR3aa: CATSRGGDTEAFF; v_gene: TRBV15; abundance: many; d_gene: NA; j_gene: TRBJ1-1
CDR3nt: TGTGCCAGCAGGTCCGGAACTAGCGGGGGGATCCAAGAGACCCAGTACTTC; CDR3aa: CASRSGTSGGIQETQYF; v_gene: TRBV7-2; abundance: NA; d_gene: TRBD2; j_gene: TRBJ2-5
CDR3nt: TGCAGTGCCGACCCCCTTCTAAGACAAGAGACCCAGTACTTC; CDR3aa: CSADPLLRQETQYF; v_gene: TRBV20-1; abundance: many; d_gene: NA; j_gene: TRBJ2-5
CDR3nt: TGTGCCTGGAGGATGAATTCCGGGGGCTTTACGGGCTACACCTTC; CDR3aa: CAWRMNSGGFTGYTF; v_gene: TRBV30; abundance: many; d_gene: NA; j_gene: TRBJ1-2
CDR3nt: TGCGCCAGCAGCACCGACACCGGGGAGCTGTTTTTT; CDR3aa: CASSTDTGELFF; v_gene: TRBV5-1; abundance: many; d_gene: NA; j_gene: TRBJ2-2
CDR3nt: TGTGCCAGCAGTCCCTCCGGGACTAGGGCTTACAATGAGCAGTTCTTC; CDR3aa: CASSPSGTRAYNEQFF; v_gene: TRBV6-1; abundance: many; d_gene: TRBD2; j_gene: TRBJ2-1
CDR3nt: TGCGCCAGCAGCTTGGTCGCCAGGGGGCTTGGTTCACCCCTCCACTTT; CDR3aa: CASSLVARGLGSPLHF; v_gene: TRBV5-1; abundance: NA; d_gene: TRBD1; j_gene: TRBJ1-6
CDR3nt: TGTGCCACCAGTGACTCCCGTCAGCGGGGGGGGCGAGATGAGCAGTTCTTC; CDR3aa: CATSDSRQRGGRDEQFF; v_gene: TRBV24-1; abundance: many; d_gene: TRBD2; j_gene: TRBJ2-1
CDR3nt: TGCAGTGCTCCAAGACTCCCTCCCTACAATGAGCAGTTCTTC; CDR3aa: CSAPRLPPYNEQFF; v_gene: TRBV20-1; abundance: NA; d_gene: NA; j_gene: TRBJ2-1
CDR3nt: TGTGCCAGCAGCGCGCGGTTTGGCACCGGGGAGCTGTTTTTT; CDR3aa: CASSARFGTGELFF; v_gene: TRBV9; abundance: many; d_gene: NA; j_gene: TRBJ2-2
CDR3nt: TGTGCCAGCAGCCAGGTTCGGGAGCAATATACTAACTATGGCTACACCTTC; CDR3aa: CASSQVREQYTNYGYTF; v_gene: TRBV7-9; abundance: few; d_gene: NA; j_gene: TRBJ1-2
CDR3nt: TGTGCCAGCAGCTCCCCTAGCTGGGCCACCGGGGAGCTGTTTTTT; CDR3aa: CASSSPSWATGELFF; v_gene: TRBV5-4; abundance: NA; d_gene: NA; j_gene: TRBJ2-2
CDR3nt: TGTGCCACCAGCAGAGTGGGAGGCCAGACCCAGTACTTC; CDR3aa: CATSRVGGQTQYF; v_gene: TRBV15; abundance: many; d_gene: NA; j_gene: TRBJ2-5
CDR3nt: TGTGCCAGCAGTTCCGGGACAGTCGTGGGCAATGAGCAGTTCTTC; CDR3aa: CASSSGTVVGNEQFF; v_gene: TRBV12-3/TRBV12-4; abundance: few; d_gene: TRBD1; j_gene: TRBJ2-1